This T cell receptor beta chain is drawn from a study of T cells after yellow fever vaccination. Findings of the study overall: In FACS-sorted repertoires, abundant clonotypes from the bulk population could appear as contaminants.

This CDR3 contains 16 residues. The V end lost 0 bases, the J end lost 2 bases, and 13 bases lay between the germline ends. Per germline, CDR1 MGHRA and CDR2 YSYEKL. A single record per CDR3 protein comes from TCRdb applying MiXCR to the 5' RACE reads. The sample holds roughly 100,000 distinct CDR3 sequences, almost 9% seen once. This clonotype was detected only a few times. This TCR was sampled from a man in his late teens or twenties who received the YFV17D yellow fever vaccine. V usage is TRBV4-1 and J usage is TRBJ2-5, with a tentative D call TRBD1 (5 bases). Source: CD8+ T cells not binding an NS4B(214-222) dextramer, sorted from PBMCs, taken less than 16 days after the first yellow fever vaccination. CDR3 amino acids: CASSQDWARGQETQYF. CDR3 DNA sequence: TGCGCCAGCAGCCAAGACTGGGCAAGGGGACAAGAGACCCAGTACTTC.